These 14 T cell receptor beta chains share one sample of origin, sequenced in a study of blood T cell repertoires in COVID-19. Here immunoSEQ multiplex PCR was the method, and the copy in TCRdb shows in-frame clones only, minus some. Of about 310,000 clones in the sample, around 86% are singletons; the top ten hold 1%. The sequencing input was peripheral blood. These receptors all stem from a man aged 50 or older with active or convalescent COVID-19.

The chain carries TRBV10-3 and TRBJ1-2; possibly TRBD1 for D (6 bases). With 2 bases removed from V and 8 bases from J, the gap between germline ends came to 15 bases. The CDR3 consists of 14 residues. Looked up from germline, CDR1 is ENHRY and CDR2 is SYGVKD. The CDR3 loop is CAISESTGQRGYTF. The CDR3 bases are TGTGCCATCAGTGAGAGCACAGGGCAAAGAGGCTACACCTTC.

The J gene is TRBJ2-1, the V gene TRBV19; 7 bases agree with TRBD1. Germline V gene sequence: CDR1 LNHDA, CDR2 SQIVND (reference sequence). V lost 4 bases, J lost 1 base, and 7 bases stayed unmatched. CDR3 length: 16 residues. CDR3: CASSSLRDRSYNEQFF. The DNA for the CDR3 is TGTGCCAGTAGTAGTCTCCGGGACAGATCCTACAATGAGCAGTTCTTC.

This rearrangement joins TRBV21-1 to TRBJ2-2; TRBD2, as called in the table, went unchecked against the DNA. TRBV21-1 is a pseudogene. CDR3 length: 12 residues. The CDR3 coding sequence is TGTGCCACGAGACTAGCCCTCGGGGAGCTGTTTTTT. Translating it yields CATRLALGELFF.

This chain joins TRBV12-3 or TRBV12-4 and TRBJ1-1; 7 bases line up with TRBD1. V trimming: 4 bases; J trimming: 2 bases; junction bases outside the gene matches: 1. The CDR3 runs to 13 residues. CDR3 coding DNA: TGTGCCAGCAGTTGGACAGGAAACACTGAAGCTTTCTTT. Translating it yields CASSWTGNTEAFF.

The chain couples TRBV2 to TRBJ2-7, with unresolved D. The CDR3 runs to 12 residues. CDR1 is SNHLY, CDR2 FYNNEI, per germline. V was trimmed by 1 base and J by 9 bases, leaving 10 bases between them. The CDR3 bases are TGTGCCAGCAGTGAAGGGAGTTATTGGCAGTACTTC. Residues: CASSEGSYWQYF.

CDR3 residues: CASSSFQGKATEAFF. In nucleotides, the CDR3 is TGTGCCAGCAGCTCGTTTCAGGGTAAGGCCACTGAAGCTTTCTTT. V gene TRBV11-2 combines with J gene TRBJ1-1; D perhaps matches TRBD1 (5 bases). Germline values: CDR1 SGHAT, CDR2 FQNNGV. The CDR3 sequence is 15 residues long. V lost 4 bases to trimming and J lost 4 bases, with 16 bases between them.

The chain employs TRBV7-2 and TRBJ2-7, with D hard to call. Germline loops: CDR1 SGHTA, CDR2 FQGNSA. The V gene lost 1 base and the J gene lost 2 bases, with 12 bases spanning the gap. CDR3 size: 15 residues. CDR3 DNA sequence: TGTGCCAGCAGCTTAGGTACACCTCTTACCTACGAGCAGTACTTC. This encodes CASSLGTPLTYEQYF. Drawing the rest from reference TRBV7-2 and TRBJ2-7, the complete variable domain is GAGVSQSPSNKVTEKGKDVELRCDPISGHTALYWYRQSLGQGLEFLIYFQGNSAPDKSGLPSDRFSAERTGGSVSTLTIQRTQQEDSAVYLCASSLGTPLTYEQYFGPGTRLTVT.

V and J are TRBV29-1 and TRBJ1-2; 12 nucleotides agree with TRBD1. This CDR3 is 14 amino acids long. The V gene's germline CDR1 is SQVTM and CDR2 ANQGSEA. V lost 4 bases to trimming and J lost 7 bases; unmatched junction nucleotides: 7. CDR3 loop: CSVVGGTGGSGYTF. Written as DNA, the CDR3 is TGCAGCGTTGTAGGGGGGACAGGGGGCTCTGGCTACACCTTC.

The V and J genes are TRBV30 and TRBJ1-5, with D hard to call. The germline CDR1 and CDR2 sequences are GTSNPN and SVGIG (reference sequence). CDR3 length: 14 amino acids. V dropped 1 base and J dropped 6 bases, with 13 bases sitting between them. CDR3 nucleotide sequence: TGTGCCTGGAGTGGTGTGATCGGGTTTCAGCCCCAGCATTTT. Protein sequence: CAWSGVIGFQPQHF.

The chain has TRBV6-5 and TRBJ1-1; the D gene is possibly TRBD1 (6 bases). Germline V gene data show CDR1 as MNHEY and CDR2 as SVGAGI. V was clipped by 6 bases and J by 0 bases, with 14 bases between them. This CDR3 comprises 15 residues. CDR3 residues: CASRLQGGMNTEAFF. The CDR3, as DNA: TGTGCCAGCAGACTACAGGGTGGAATGAACACTGAAGCTTTCTTT.

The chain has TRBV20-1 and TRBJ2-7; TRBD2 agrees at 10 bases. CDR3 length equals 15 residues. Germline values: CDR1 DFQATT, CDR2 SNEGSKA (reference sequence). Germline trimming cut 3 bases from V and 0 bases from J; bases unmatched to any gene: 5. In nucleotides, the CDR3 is TGCAGTGCTAGTCCCGGGACTAGCGTCTCCTACGAGCAGTACTTC. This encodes CSASPGTSVSYEQYF.

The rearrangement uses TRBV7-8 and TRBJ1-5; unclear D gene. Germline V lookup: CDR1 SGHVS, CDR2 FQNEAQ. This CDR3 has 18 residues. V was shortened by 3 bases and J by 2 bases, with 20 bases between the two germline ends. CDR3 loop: CASSLNAGVGNGNQPQHF. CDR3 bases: TGTGCCAGCAGCTTGAATGCCGGGGTGGGGAATGGCAATCAGCCCCAGCATTTT.

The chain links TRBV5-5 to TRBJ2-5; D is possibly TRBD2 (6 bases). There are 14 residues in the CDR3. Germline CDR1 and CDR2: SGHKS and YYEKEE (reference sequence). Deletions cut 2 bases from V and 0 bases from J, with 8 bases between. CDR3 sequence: CASSLGGNQETQYF. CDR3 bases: TGTGCCAGCAGCTTAGGAGGGAACCAAGAGACCCAGTACTTC.

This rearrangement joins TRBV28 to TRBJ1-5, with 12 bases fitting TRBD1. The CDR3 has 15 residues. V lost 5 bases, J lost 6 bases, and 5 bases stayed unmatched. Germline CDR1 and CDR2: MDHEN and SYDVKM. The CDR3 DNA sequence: TGTGCCAGCAGTCCCGGGACAGGGGGCCTTCAGCCCCAGCATTTT. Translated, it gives CASSPGTGGLQPQHF.